What follows is one TCR beta chain and its context. CDR1 MNHEY and CDR2 SVGEGT come from the germline V gene. The CDR3 is 17 amino acids. V was pared by 6 bases and J by 6 bases, with 16 bases of the junction left unmatched. TCRdb re-called the 5' RACE reads with MiXCR, one entry per CDR3 protein. The profile shows about 530,000 distinct CDR3 sequences, roughly 15% of them singletons. This sample was taken from a study of identical twins. Healthy Caucasian individuals made up all the donors. The same data also contributed to another study, on yellow fever vaccine responses in identical twins. That source adds: On the reported evidence, twins' vaccine T cell responses seemed partly convergent and partly personalized.

The sequenced sample consisted of CD4+ T cells sorted from blood. V and J are TRBV6-2 or TRBV6-3 and TRBJ2-1; 8 nucleotides align to TRBD1. The sequence derives from a woman younger than 35 in good health. The CDR3 DNA reads as TGTGCCAGCAGCCTACCCCGGACAGGGAGGTTCGGCAATGAGCAGTTCTTC. It is translated as CASSLPRTGRFGNEQFF.